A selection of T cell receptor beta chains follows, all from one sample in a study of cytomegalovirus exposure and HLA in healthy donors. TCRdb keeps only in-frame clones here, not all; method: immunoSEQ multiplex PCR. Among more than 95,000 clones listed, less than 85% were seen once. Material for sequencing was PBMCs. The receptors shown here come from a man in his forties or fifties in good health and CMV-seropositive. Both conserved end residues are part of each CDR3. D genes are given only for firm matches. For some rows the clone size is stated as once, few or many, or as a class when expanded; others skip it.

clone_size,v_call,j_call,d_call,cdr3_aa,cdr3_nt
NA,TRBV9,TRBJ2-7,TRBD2,CASSVGGDPAYEQYF,TGTGCCAGCAGCGTGGGGGGGGACCCAGCGTACGAGCAGTACTTC
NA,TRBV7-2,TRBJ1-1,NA,CASSFRQLNTEAFF,TGTGCCAGCAGCTTCAGACAGTTGAACACTGAAGCTTTCTTT
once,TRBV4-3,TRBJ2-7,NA,CASSQDRFSSYEQYF,TGCGCCAGCAGCCAAGATCGGTTTAGCTCCTACGAGCAGTACTTC
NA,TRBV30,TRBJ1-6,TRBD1,CAWDDSAGGRYSPLHF,TGTGCCTGGGATGACTCAGCAGGGGGACGTTATTCACCCCTCCACTTT
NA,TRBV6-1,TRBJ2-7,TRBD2,CASSEGTSGSYEQYF,TGTGCCAGCAGTGAAGGGACTAGCGGCTCCTACGAGCAGTACTTC
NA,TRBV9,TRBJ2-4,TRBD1,CASSETDRNIQYF,TGTGCCAGCAGCGAGACGGACAGGAACATTCAGTACTTC
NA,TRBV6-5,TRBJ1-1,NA,CASSYSPGKNTEAFF,TGTGCCAGCAGTTACAGCCCCGGGAAAAACACTGAAGCTTTCTTT
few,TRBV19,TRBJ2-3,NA,CASSNPQSIIADTQYF,TGTGCCAGTAGTAACCCCCAAAGCATAATCGCAGATACGCAGTATTTT
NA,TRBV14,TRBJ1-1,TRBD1,CASSQPGQGGNTEAFF,TGTGCCAGCAGCCAACCGGGACAGGGAGGGAACACTGAAGCTTTCTTT
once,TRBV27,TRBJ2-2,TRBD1,CASRQRGQVTGELFF,TGTGCCAGCAGGCAAAGGGGGCAAGTCACCGGGGAGCTGTTTTTT
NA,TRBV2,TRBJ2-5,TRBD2,CASVRVERGNQETQYF,TGTGCCAGCGTGAGGGTCGAGCGGGGGAACCAAGAGACCCAGTACTTC
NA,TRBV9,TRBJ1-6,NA,CASSVGSRRVSPLHF,TGTGCCAGCAGCGTAGGGTCAAGGAGGGTTTCACCCCTCCACTTT
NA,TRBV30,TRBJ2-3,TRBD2,CAWSWFSGGTDTQYF,TGTGCCTGGAGTTGGTTTAGCGGGGGCACAGATACGCAGTATTTT
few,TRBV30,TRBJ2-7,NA,CAWKTSMKEQYF,TGTGCCTGGAAAACGTCTATGAAGGAGCAGTACTTC
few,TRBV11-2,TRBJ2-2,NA,CASSSLLTGELFF,TGTGCCAGCAGCTCCCTCCTCACCGGGGAGCTGTTTTTT
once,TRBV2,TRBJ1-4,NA,CASTGMEKLFF,TGTGCCAGCACAGGGATGGAAAAACTGTTTTTT
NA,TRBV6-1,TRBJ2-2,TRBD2,CATQREWATGELFF,TGTGCCACCCAGCGGGAGTGGGCCACCGGGGAGCTGTTTTTT
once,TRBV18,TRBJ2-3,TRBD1,CASSPMRGQALYTDTQYF,TGTGCCAGCTCACCGATGCGGGGACAGGCCTTGTACACAGATACGCAGTATTTT
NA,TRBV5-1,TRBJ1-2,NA,CASSLSGGADYGYTF,TGCGCCAGCAGCCTGTCGGGGGGCGCGGACTATGGCTACACCTTC
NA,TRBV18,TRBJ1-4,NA,CASSPSQGGGNEKLFF,TGTGCCAGCTCACCCTCACAGGGCGGGGGTAATGAAAAACTGTTTTTT
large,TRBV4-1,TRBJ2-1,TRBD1,CASSPTGTGIREQFF,TGCGCCAGCAGCCCTACCGGGACAGGGATCCGAGAGCAGTTCTTC
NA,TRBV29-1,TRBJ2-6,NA,CSVGGEVGGANVLTF,TGCAGCGTTGGGGGGGAAGTTGGTGGGGCCAACGTCCTGACTTTC
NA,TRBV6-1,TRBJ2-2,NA,CASSDLILTNTGELFF,TGTGCCAGCAGTGATTTAATTCTAACTAACACCGGGGAGCTGTTTTTT
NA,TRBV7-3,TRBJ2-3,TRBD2,CASSKGLAGGEDTQYF,TGTGCCAGCAGCAAGGGACTAGCGGGAGGGGAAGATACGCAGTATTTT
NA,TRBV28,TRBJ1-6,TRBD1,CASSLEARGSPLHF,TGTGCCAGCAGTTTAGAGGCCAGGGGGTCACCCCTCCACTTT
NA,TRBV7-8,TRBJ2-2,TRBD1,CASSLQSPGTGSGELFF,TGTGCCAGCAGCTTACAGAGTCCCGGGACAGGGTCCGGGGAGCTGTTTTTT
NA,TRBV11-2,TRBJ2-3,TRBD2,CASSLNTAGEWGDTQYF,TGTGCCAGCAGCTTAAATACGGCGGGAGAGTGGGGGGATACGCAGTATTTT
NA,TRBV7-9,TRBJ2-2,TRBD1,CASSSLRAGGTGELFF,TGTGCCAGCAGCTCGCTCCGGGCAGGGGGAACCGGGGAGCTGTTTTTT
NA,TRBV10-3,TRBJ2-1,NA,CAISAGRDNEQFF,TGTGCCATCAGTGCCGGCAGGGACAATGAGCAGTTCTTC
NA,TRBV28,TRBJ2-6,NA,CASSLVRAGANVLTF,TGTGCCAGCAGTTTAGTCCGGGCTGGGGCCAACGTCCTGACTTTC
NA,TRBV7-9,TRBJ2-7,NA,CASSSGQPAVHEQYF,TGTGCCAGCAGCTCAGGACAGCCCGCGGTCCACGAGCAGTACTTC
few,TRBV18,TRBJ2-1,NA,CASSPVRGVYNEQFF,TGTGCCAGCTCACCCGTCAGGGGCGTCTACAATGAGCAGTTCTTC
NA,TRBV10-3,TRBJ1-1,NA,CAIGRGMNTEAFF,TGTGCCATCGGCCGGGGGATGAACACTGAAGCTTTCTTT
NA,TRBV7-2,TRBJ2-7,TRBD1,CASSSRTGANEQYF,TGTGCCAGCAGCTCGAGGACAGGGGCCAACGAGCAGTACTTC
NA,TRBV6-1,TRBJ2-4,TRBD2,CASSPLRGVENIQYF,TGTGCCAGCAGTCCTTTACGGGGGGTAGAAAACATTCAGTACTTC
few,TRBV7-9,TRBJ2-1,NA,CASSLNLATPYNEQFF,TGTGCCAGCAGCTTGAACCTAGCGACCCCCTACAATGAGCAGTTCTTC
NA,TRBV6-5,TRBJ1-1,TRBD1,CATQGAVGMNTEAFF,TGTGCCACCCAGGGGGCAGTGGGTATGAACACTGAAGCTTTCTTT
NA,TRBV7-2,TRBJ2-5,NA,CASTLAGETQYF,TGTGCCAGCACCTTAGCCGGGGAGACCCAGTACTTC
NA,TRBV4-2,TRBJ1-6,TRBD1,CASSQETGWNSPLHF,TGTGCCAGCAGCCAAGAGACAGGGTGGAATTCACCCCTCCACTTT
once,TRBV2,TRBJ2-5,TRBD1,CASRRDRVEETQYF,TGTGCCAGCCGACGCGACAGGGTAGAAGAGACCCAGTACTTC
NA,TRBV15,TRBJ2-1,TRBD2,CATSKGLAVNEQFF,TGTGCCACCAGTAAGGGACTAGCGGTTAATGAGCAGTTCTTC
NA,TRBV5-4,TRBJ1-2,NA,CASSSREGTNYGYTF,TGTGCCAGCAGCTCCCGGGAGGGGACTAACTATGGCTACACCTTC
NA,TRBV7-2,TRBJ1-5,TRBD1,CASSFETGANQPQHF,TGTGCCAGCAGCTTCGAAACAGGGGCCAATCAGCCCCAGCATTTT
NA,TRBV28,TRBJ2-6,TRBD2,CASSNLGAGGANGLTF,TGTGCCAGCAGTAACCTGGGGGCGGGAGGGGCCAACGGCCTGACTTTC
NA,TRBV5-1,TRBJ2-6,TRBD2,CASSLTSGSSGANVLTF,TGCGCCAGCAGCTTGACTAGCGGAAGCTCTGGGGCCAACGTCCTGACTTTC
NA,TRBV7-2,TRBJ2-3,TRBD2,CASSFAVGGDTQYF,TGTGCCAGCAGCTTTGCGGTGGGAGGGGATACGCAGTATTTT
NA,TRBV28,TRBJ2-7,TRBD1,CASATGGGAGEQYF,TGTGCCAGCGCAACAGGGGGAGGTGCGGGCGAGCAGTACTTC
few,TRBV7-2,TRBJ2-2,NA,CASSLYAGNTGELFF,TGTGCCAGCAGCTTGTACGCAGGGAACACCGGGGAGCTGTTTTTT
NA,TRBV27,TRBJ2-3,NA,CASSPRAYSGSTDTQYF,TGTGCCAGCAGTCCCCGGGCATATAGCGGTAGCACAGATACGCAGTATTTT
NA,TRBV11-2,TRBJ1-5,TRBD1,CASSYGTVSNQPQHF,TGTGCCAGCAGCTACGGGACAGTTAGCAATCAGCCCCAGCATTTT
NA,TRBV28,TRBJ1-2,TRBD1,CASRQTGRVNGYTF,TGTGCCAGCAGACAGACAGGGCGCGTAAATGGCTACACCTTC
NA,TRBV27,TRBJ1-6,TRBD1,CASSPMTGGVPSPLHF,TGTGCCAGCAGCCCAATGACAGGGGGCGTCCCCTCACCCCTCCACTTT
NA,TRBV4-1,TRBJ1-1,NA,CASKTGSNTEAFF,TGCGCCAGCAAGACGGGTTCTAACACTGAAGCTTTCTTT
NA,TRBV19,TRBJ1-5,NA,CASSMRSGSNQPQHF,TGTGCCAGTAGTATGCGGTCTGGGAGCAATCAGCCCCAGCATTTT
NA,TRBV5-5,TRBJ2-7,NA,CASSLVFGSRGEQYF,TGTGCCAGCAGCTTGGTTTTCGGGAGTCGGGGCGAGCAGTACTTC
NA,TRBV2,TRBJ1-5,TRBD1,CASSNTGGAWQPQHF,TGTGCCAGCAGTAATACAGGGGGCGCGTGGCAGCCCCAGCATTTT
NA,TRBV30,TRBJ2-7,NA,CAWSVISRGAYYEQYF,TGTGCCTGGAGTGTAATTAGCCGGGGGGCCTACTACGAGCAGTACTTC